This T cell receptor beta chain was obtained from a study of shared clonotypes between healthy human individuals. Study-level results: Clonotype sharing levels among donors were expected to vary with sequencing depth. It was the non-shared clonotypes that had lower generation probabilities than clonotypes shared by all four donors.

Of note for this clone: Its antigen is unknown.

The authors combined CD45RO+ cells with CCR7-negative CD45RA+ TemRA cells as CD8 memory. Trimming took 0 bases from V and 0 from J, leaving 8 bases between them. The CDR3 spans 15 residues. Germline CDR1 MGHRA, CDR2 YSYEKL. Produced via immunoSEQ multiplex PCR; TCRdb's table is partial and in-frame only. Of about 120,000 clones in the sample, 68% were seen once. V gene TRBV4-1 combines with J gene TRBJ1-2; D gene uncertain. The material sequenced was memory CD8+ T cells sorted from blood. Subset reported: CD45RO+ cells pooled with CCR7-negative TemRA cells. The origin of this receptor is a woman in her 30s in good health. CDR3 region: CASSQESGANYGYTF. Here the CDR3 DNA reads TGCGCCAGCAGCCAAGAATCCGGGGCTAACTATGGCTACACCTTC.